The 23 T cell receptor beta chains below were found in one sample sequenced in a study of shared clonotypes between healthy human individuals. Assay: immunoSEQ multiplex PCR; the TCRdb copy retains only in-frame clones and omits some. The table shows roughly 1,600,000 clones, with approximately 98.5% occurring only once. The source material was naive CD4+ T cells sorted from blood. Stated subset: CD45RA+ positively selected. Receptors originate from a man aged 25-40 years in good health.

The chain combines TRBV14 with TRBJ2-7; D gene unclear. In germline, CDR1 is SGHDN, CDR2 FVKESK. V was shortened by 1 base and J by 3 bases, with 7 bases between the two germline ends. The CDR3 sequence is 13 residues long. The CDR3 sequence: CASSQVIGYEQYF. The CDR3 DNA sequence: TGTGCCAGCAGCCAAGTTATCGGCTACGAGCAGTACTTC.

The CDR3 loop is CATSRDKQGAYEQYF. CDR3 DNA sequence: TGTGCCACCAGCAGAGATAAGCAGGGGGCCTACGAGCAGTACTTC. The chain uses TRBV15 and TRBJ2-7; 7 nucleotides match TRBD1. The CDR3 totals 15 residues. With V trimmed by 0 bases and J by 2 bases, 4 bases remained unmatched. CDR1 is LNHNV, CDR2 YYDKDF, per germline (reference sequence).

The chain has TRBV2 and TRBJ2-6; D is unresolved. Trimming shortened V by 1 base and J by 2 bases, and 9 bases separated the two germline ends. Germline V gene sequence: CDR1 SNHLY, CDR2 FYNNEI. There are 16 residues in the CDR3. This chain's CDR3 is CASSEGPRTGANVLTF. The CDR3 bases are TGTGCCAGCAGTGAAGGGCCCAGAACTGGGGCCAACGTCCTGACTTTC.

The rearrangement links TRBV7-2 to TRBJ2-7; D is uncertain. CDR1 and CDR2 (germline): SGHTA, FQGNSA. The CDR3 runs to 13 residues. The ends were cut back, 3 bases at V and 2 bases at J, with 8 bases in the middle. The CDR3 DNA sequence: TGTGCCAGCAGCTTCCGATCCACCTACGAGCAGTACTTC. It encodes CASSFRSTYEQYF. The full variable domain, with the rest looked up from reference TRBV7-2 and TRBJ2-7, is GAGVSQSPSNKVTEKGKDVELRCDPISGHTALYWYRQSLGQGLEFLIYFQGNSAPDKSGLPSDRFSAERTGGSVSTLTIQRTQQEDSAVYLCASSFRSTYEQYFGPGTRLTVT.

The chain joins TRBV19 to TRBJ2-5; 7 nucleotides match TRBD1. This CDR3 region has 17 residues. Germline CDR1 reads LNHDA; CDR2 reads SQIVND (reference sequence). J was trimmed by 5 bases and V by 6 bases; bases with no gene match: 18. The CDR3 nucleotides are TGTGCCAGTAGGAGACAGGGACACCCGATAGGTCGGGAGACCCAGTACTTC. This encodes CASRRQGHPIGRETQYF.

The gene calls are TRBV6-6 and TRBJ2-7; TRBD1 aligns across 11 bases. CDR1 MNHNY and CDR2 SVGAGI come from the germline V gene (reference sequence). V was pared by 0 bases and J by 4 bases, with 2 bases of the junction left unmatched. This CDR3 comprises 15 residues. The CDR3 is CASSYSGTGGYEQYF. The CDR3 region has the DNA TGTGCCAGCAGTTACTCGGGGACAGGGGGATACGAGCAGTACTTC.

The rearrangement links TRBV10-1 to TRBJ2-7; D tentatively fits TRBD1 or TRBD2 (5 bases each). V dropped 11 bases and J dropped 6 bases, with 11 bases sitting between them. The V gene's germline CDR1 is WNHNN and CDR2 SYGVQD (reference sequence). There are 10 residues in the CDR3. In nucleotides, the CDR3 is TGCGCCCGCTTCGGGACCGAGCAGTACTTC. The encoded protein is CARFGTEQYF.

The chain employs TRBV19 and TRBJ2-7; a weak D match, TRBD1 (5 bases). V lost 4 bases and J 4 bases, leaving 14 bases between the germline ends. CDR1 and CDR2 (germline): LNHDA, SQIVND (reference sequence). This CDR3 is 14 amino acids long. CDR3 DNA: TGTGCCAGTAGTAAAGGGGCGGTTCAATACGAGCAGTACTTC. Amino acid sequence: CASSKGAVQYEQYF.

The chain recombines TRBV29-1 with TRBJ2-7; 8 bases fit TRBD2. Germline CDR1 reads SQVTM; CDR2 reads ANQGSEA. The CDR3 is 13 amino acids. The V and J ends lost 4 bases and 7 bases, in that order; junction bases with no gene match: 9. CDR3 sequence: CSVGREGLAEQYF. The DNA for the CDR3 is TGCAGCGTTGGTCGGGAGGGCCTCGCGGAGCAGTACTTC.

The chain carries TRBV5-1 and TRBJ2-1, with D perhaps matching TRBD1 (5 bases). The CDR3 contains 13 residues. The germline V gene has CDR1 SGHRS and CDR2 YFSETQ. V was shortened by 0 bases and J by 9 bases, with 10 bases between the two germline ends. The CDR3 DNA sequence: TGCGCCAGCAGCTTGGGGAAGGGGTCTGAGCAGTTCTTC. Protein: CASSLGKGSEQFF. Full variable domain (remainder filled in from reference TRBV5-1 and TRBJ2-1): KAGVTQTPRYLIKTRGQQVTLSCSPISGHRSVSWYQQTPGQGLQFLFEYFSETQRNKGNFPGRFSGRQFSNSRSEMNVSTLELGDSALYLCASSLGKGSEQFFGPGTRLTVL.

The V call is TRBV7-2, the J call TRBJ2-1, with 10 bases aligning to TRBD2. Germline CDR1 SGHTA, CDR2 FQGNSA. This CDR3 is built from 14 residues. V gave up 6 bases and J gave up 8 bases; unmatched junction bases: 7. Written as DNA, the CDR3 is TGTGCCAGCAGGTATAGCGGGAGGTTCTATGAGCAGTTCTTC. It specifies CASRYSGRFYEQFF.

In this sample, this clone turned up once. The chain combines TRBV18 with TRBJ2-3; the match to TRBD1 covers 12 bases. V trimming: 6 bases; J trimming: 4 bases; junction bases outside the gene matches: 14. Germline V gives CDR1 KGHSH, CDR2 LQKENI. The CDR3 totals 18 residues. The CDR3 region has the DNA TGTGCCAGCTCGCGAGACAATCCGGGACAGGGGGCGTCAGATACGCAGTATTTT. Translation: CASSRDNPGQGASDTQYF.

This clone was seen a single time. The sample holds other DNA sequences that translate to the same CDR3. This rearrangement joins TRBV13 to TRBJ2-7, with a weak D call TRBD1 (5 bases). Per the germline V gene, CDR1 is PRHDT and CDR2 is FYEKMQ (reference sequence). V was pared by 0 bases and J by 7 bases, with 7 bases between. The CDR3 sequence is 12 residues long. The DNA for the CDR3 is TGTGCCAGCAGCTTAGGGGGGCGGGAGCAGTACTTC. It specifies CASSLGGREQYF.

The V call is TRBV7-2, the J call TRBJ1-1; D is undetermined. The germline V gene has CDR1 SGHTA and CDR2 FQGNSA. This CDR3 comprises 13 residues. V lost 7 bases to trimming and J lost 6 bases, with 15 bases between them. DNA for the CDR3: TGTGCCAGCACCGATTCGGGGTCGGCTGAAGCTTTCTTT. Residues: CASTDSGSAEAFF.

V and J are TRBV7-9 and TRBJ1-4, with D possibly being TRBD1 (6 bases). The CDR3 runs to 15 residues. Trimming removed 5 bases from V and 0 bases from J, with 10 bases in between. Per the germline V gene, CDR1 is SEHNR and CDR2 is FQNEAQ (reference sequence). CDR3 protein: CASSIQGATNEKLFF. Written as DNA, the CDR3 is TGTGCCAGCAGCATACAGGGTGCAACTAATGAAAAACTGTTTTTT.

The CDR3 bases are TGTGCCAGCAGCTTAGGCCTCCAGGGGGGTGAGCAGTTCTTC. Its protein product is CASSLGLQGGEQFF. The J gene is TRBJ2-1, the V gene TRBV5-5; a weak D match, TRBD1 (7 bases). Deletions cut 2 bases from V and 9 bases from J, with 15 bases between. Germline V CDR1 and CDR2: SGHKS, YYEKEE (reference sequence). This CDR3 is 14 amino acids long.

CDR3 loop: CASSPGTGVSYEQYF. The CDR3 nucleotides are TGTGCCAGCAGTCCCGGGACAGGGGTTTCCTACGAGCAGTACTTC. The chain links TRBV7-7 to TRBJ2-7, with 10 nucleotides matching TRBD1. The J segment lost 1 base and the V segment lost 6 bases, leaving 6 bases of the junction unmatched. There are 15 residues in the CDR3. Germline values: CDR1 SSHAT, CDR2 FNYEAQ (reference sequence).

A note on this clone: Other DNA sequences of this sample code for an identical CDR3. CDR3 sequence reads: CASSLISGAYEQYF. CDR3 in DNA: TGCGCCAGCAGCTTGATCTCAGGGGCTTACGAGCAGTACTTC. This chain joins TRBV5-1 and TRBJ2-7, with D possibly being TRBD1 (6 bases). This CDR3 has 14 residues. Germline V CDR1 and CDR2: SGHRS, YFSETQ. V lost 1 base and J lost 4, with 12 bases in between.

CDR3 in DNA: TGCGCCAGCAGCAGGGGACAGGGCCACACCGGGGAGCTGTTTTTT. It specifies CASSRGQGHTGELFF. V gene TRBV5-1 combines with J gene TRBJ2-2, with 9 bases that match TRBD1. The CDR3 has 15 residues. CDR1 and CDR2 from the germline V gene are SGHRS and YFSETQ. V lost 4 bases to trimming and J lost 3 bases; unmatched junction nucleotides: 4.

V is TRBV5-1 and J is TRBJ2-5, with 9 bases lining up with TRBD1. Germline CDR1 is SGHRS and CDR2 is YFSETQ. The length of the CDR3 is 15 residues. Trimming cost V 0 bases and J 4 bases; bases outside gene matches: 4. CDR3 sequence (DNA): TGCGCCAGCAGCTTGGGGACAGGGGTGAGAGAGACCCAGTACTTC. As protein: CASSLGTGVRETQYF.

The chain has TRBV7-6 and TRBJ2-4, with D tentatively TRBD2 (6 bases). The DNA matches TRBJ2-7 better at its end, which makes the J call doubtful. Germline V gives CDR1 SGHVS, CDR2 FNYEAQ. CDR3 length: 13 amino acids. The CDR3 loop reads CASSPGTGSEQYF. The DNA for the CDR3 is TGTGCCAGCAGCCCGGGGACCGGGAGCGAGCAGTACTTC.

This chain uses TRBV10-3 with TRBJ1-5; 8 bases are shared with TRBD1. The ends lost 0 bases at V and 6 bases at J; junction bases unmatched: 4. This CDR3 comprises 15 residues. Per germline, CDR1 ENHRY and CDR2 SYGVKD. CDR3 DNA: TGTGCCATCAGTGAGTCACTACAGGGGGGTCAGCCCCAGCATTTT. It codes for CAISESLQGGQPQHF.

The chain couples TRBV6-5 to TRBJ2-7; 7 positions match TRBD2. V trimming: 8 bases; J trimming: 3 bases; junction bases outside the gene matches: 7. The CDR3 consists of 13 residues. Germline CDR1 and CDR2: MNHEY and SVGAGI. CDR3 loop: CASGRARDYEQYF. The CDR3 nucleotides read TGTGCCAGCGGGAGGGCGCGGGACTACGAGCAGTACTTC.